This record covers a single T cell receptor beta chain. Original processing methods: Amplification with reference gene primers provided the estimates of nucleated cell counts. This table comes from immunoSEQ multiplex PCR, and its TCRdb copy is limited to in-frame clones, with some not included. V, J and clone size are those of that table, while D and trimming were read from the DNA. The sample consists of about 430,000 clones, about 88% of them appearing once. The J segment lost 1 base and the V segment lost 1 base, leaving 5 bases of the junction unmatched. The CDR3 is made up of 16 amino acids. Germline CDR1 SEHNR, CDR2 FQNEAQ (reference sequence). This sample is part of a study of blood T cell repertoires in COVID-19. Study summary: Italy, Spain and the United States were the sources of the convalescent and acute COVID-19 samples. T cells, B-cell-depleted T cells, or PBMCs provided the cDNA or gDNA that served as material.

Participants, roughly 18 to 90 years old, spanned about 26 US areas. The receptor was derived from a woman aged 18-35 years who had been exposed to COVID-19. The chain combines TRBV7-9 with TRBJ2-7, with 9 bases aligning to TRBD2. What was sequenced was PBMCs or T cells enriched from blood (not recorded which). Here the CDR3 reads CASSLVGLAGSYEQYF. The CDR3 coding sequence is TGTGCCAGCAGCTTAGTCGGGCTAGCGGGATCCTACGAGCAGTACTTC.